This paragraph covers one TCR beta chain sequence. This clone has a handful of counts. Its recognized antigen is unknown. No clone much larger than this one lies a single base away; base qualities are absent. CDR1 and CDR2, per the germline V gene, are SGDLS and YYNGEE. The trim is 3 bases for V and 0 bases for J, with a gap of 18 bases between the germline ends. Including cysteine and phenylalanine, the CDR3 has 17 amino acids. The sequence is cut down to CDR3 DNA, 51 bases in frame from base 1. Library preparation employed the immunoSEQ multiplex PCR assay. RNA was extracted from all samples and reverse transcribed into cDNA as template for TCR sequencing. SuperScript III was used to make first-strand cDNA, primed with a 2:1 mix of oligo-dT and random hexamers. A synthetic immune receptor repertoire was used to gauge amplification bias, and whatever bias remained was removed computationally. The original pipeline was this. Raw reads were preprocessed to remove errors, and CDR3 was defined by IMGT conventions from the conserved cysteine to phenylalanine. Clonality was computed by normalizing Shannon entropy by log2 of the number of productive unique TCRs and subtracting the result from 1. Scalp TCRbeta sequences were cross-referenced with sorted blood CD4 and CD8 repertoires so that the CD4 or CD8 identity of scalp clones could be inferred. The immuneACCESS repertoire file appears here via TCRdb, limited to in-frame rearrangements. These files lack a portion of the clones; in checked studies, under half of the deficit traces to unresolved V genes, and the cause of the others is not known. That table supplies the V and J calls and clone size; D and trimming were determined from the DNA. The table for this sample lists 90,000 or so clones; 44% of them were counted only once. More than 15% of the sample is held by the ten biggest clonotypes.

The data were taken from a study of CD8+ T cells in alopecia areata (dated by TCRdb to between 2018 and 2020). About the full investigation: Treated patients were enrolled in an open-label pilot trial of oral tofacitinib, 5 to 10 mg twice daily, for moderate-to-severe alopecia areata. Patients received tofacitinib for 6 to 18 months and were then followed off drug for 6 months to check for delayed response and recurrence. Disease severity in treated patients was measured with the SALT score, which quantifies the percentage of affected scalp surface area. In both human patients and the C3H/HeJ mouse model, the study applied high-throughput TCRbeta sequencing to look at T cell clonal expansion in alopecia areata. In humans, TCRbeta sequencing was performed on scalp tissue and on sorted CD4+ and CD8+ peripheral blood T cells from healthy controls and from patients with patchy or totalis/universalis alopecia areata. Biopsies were taken from tofacitinib-treated patients at baseline and again at 4 and 24 weeks into treatment, and several of those patients also had a later scalp biopsy. Scalp clonality was compared across normal scalp (n=4), patchy alopecia areata scalp (n=8), and alopecia totalis/universalis scalp (n=8). RNA was extracted with the PAXgene miRNA kit for fixed scalp, the miRNeasy kit for PBMCs, and the RNeasy kit for mouse skin. immunoSEQ multiplex PCR using 35 Vbeta forward primers and 13 Jbeta reverse primers was used to amplify TCRbeta CDR3 regions.

The sample's time point label, decoded: about 5 months on oral tofacitinib. The treatment or condition label here, explained by the study, means: oral pan-JAK inhibitor, 5-10 mg twice daily. Peripheral blood and lesional scalp punch biopsies were obtained from patients with alopecia areata. After PBMCs were isolated by density centrifugation and stained for CD3, CD4 and CD8, a FACSAria was used to sort CD4+ and CD8+ T cells. The research as a whole found: Shared TCR sequences between patients were less evident than in mice, which may be partly attributable to HLA diversity in the patient population. Because the treated cohort was small and had only one nonresponder, larger studies are needed to examine links between baseline CD8+ expansion and response. Many expanded lesional clones were found to persist in scalp and blood during tofacitinib treatment, and relapse after treatment cessation may be partly explained by this persistence. Unlike mouse skin, where gammadelta T cells dominate, normal human skin contains resident alphabeta T cells that get sequenced too, which complicates analysis of the scalp TCR repertoire. Higher clonality and more expanded CD8+ clones were observed in lesional scalp than in normal scalp, particularly in alopecia totalis/universalis, a finding suggestive of antigenic drive. Tofacitinib significantly decreased scalp clonality and the number of expanded CD8+ clones among the top 100 scalp clones.

Sample: CD8+ T cells sorted from blood, taken at week 24, from a patient treated with tofacitinib. The receptor was derived from a human donor with alopecia areata. In this chain, TRBV9 is recombined with TRBJ1-2; there is no confident call for the D gene. The DNA reads TGTGCCAGCAGCGGTCCCGGACGGTCGCAATCTAACTATGGCTACACCTTC. Translated, it gives CASSGPGRSQSNYGYTF.